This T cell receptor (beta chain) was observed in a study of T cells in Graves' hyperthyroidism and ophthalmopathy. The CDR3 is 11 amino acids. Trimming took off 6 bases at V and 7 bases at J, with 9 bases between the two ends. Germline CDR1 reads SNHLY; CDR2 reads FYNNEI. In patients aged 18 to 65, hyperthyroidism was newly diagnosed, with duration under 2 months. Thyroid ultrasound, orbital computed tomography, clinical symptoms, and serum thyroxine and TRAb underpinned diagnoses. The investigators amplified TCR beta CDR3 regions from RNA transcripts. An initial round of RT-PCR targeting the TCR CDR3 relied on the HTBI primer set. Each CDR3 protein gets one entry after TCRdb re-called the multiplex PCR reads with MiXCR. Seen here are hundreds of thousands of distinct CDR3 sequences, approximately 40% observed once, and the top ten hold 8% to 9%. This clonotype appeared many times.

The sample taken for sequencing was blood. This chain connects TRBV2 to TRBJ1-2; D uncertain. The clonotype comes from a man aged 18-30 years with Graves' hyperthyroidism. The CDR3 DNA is TGTGCCAGCAGCGCCCAAGGTGGCTACACCTTC. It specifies CASSAQGGYTF. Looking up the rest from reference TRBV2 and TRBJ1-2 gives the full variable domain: EPEVTQTPSHQVTQMGQEVILRCVPISNHLYFYWYRQILGQKVEFLVSFYNNEISEKSEIFDDQFSVERPDGSNFTLKIRSTKLEDSAMYFCASSAQGGYTFGSGTRLTVV.